The 29 T cell receptor beta chains reported below all come from one sample, sequenced in a study of identical twins. TCRdb used MiXCR to reprocess the 5' RACE reads, holding one entry per CDR3 protein. The data show roughly 1,500,000 distinct CDR3 sequences, with roughly a third seen just once and more than 0.25% held by the top ten. The source material was cord blood. The receptors shown here come from a newborn girl in good health.

The V call is TRBV7-9, the J call TRBJ2-5, with 7 bases matching TRBD1. CDR3 length: 14 amino acids. The ends lost 5 bases at V and 11 bases at J; junction bases unmatched: 14. The germline V gene encodes CDR1 SEHNR and CDR2 FQNEAQ (reference sequence). Here the CDR3 reads CASSRTGPYNEQYF. The DNA of the CDR3 is TGTGCCAGCAGCCGGACAGGACCCTACAATGAGCAGTACTTC.

The chain uses TRBV14 and TRBJ1-6; TRBD1 is a possible D gene (5 bases). Germline CDR1 is SGHDN and CDR2 is FVKESK. The CDR3 runs 15 residues. Trimming left V 4 bases short and J 8 bases short, with 15 bases between. The CDR3 DNA follows: TGTGCCAGCAGCCGGGTCGTTGAGGGGCATTCACCCCTCCACTTT. Translation gives CASSRVVEGHSPLHF.

The V call is TRBV13, the J call TRBJ2-1; TRBD2 agrees at 12 bases. This CDR3 region has 19 residues. V lost 1 base, J lost 7 bases, and 14 bases stayed unmatched. Per the germline V gene, CDR1 is PRHDT and CDR2 is FYEKMQ (reference sequence). The CDR3 here is CASSLVGGTSGSRGNEQFF. The CDR3 coding sequence is TGTGCCAGCAGCTTAGTAGGTGGGACTAGCGGGTCTAGGGGTAATGAGCAGTTCTTC. Combining the CDR3 with reference TRBV13 and TRBJ2-1 gives the whole variable domain AAGVIQSPRHLIKEKRETATLKCYPIPRHDTVYWYQQGPGQDPQFLISFYEKMQSDKGSIPDRFSAQQFSDYHSELNMSSLELGDSALYFCASSLVGGTSGSRGNEQFFGPGTRLTVL.

This rearrangement joins TRBV20-1 to TRBJ2-3, with 10 nucleotides matching TRBD2. This CDR3 region has 15 residues. Trimming took 0 bases from V and 4 from J; bases not matched to a gene: 4. Germline V gives CDR1 DFQATT, CDR2 SNEGSKA (reference sequence). CDR3 region: CSARDPSGRSDTQYF. The CDR3 DNA follows: TGCAGTGCTAGAGATCCTAGCGGGAGATCAGATACGCAGTATTTT.

The chain combines TRBV7-2 with TRBJ1-2; D is unresolved. The ends were cut back, 1 base at V and 0 bases at J, with 12 bases in the middle. The CDR3 is 16 residues long. Per germline, CDR1 SGHTA and CDR2 FQGNSA. The CDR3 spells CASSLVSGFANYGYTF. The CDR3 DNA follows: TGTGCCAGCAGCTTAGTAAGCGGGTTTGCTAACTATGGCTACACCTTC.

This chain links TRBV3-1 with TRBJ2-2; 16 bases agree with TRBD2. The CDR3 is 17 amino acids. CDR1 and CDR2 from the germline V gene are LGHDT and YNNKEL (reference sequence). V shed 4 bases and J 7 bases; nucleotides not matched to a gene: 6. In DNA, the CDR3 is TGTGCCAGCAGCCTCGGGACTAGCGGGAGGGCTAGCGGGGAGCTGTTTTTT. Its protein is CASSLGTSGRASGELFF.

About this clonotype: At one end the junction does not follow the germline gene, possibly because of a read error. The chain recombines TRBV24-1 with TRBJ2-2, with TRBD1 as a possible D gene (6 bases). This CDR3 is 17 amino acids long. Germline CDR1 KGHDR, CDR2 SFDVKD. CDR3 nucleotide sequence: TGTGCCACCAGTGAACTCTCCTTGGGGGCTAACACCAGGGAGCTGTTTTTT. It translates to CATSELSLGANTRELFF.

This clonotype was counted between two and nine times. The chain carries TRBV27 and TRBJ2-7; TRBD1 might be the D (5 bases). This CDR3 has 14 amino acids. Trimming cost V 2 bases and J 4 bases, with 12 bases left between them. Germline V gene data show CDR1 as MNHEY and CDR2 as SMNVEV (reference sequence). CDR3 bases: TGTGCCAGCAGTTTAAGTGTCAGGGAATACGAGCAGTACTTC. It encodes CASSLSVREYEQYF.

The CDR3 DNA reads as TGCAGTGCACTCCAGGGGTCCGGGACCCAGTACTTC. Its protein is CSALQGSGTQYF. The chain recombines TRBV20-1 with TRBJ2-5, with D perhaps TRBD1 (6 bases). The CDR3 is 12 amino acids. Germline-derived CDR1 and CDR2 are DFQATT and SNEGSKA (reference sequence). The germline V and J ends were trimmed by 6 bases and 7 bases, with 15 bases remaining between them.

The V call is TRBV28, the J call TRBJ2-1; 9 positions agree with TRBD1. The germline V gene encodes CDR1 MDHEN and CDR2 SYDVKM. The CDR3 sequence is 19 residues long. Trimming cost V 6 bases and J 6 bases; bases outside gene matches: 21. CDR3 in DNA: TGTGCCAGCAGATCTCTTATCACCCTGACAGGGGGAAGGGGCAATGAGCAGTTCTTC. This sequence encodes CASRSLITLTGGRGNEQFF.

The genes are TRBV10-3 and TRBJ2-1; D not certain. The CDR3 spans 11 residues. The V and J ends lost 5 bases and 3 bases respectively, with 2 bases between them. Germline loops: CDR1 ENHRY, CDR2 SYGVKD. This CDR3 is CAISNYNEQFF. The CDR3 coding sequence is TGTGCCATCAGTAACTACAATGAGCAGTTCTTC.

The sample holds a few counts of this clonotype. J is TRBJ2-3 and V is TRBV5-1; D might be TRBD1 or TRBD2, each matching 6 bases. V lost 2 bases and J lost 4, with 14 bases in between. The CDR3 totals 15 residues. Germline lookup yields CDR1 SGHRS and CDR2 YFSETQ. Here the CDR3 reads CASSLGTRGADTQYF. CDR3 in DNA: TGCGCCAGCAGCTTAGGCACTAGGGGGGCAGATACGCAGTATTTT.

The gene calls are TRBV20-1 and TRBJ2-7; D is ambiguous. The J call is in doubt because the DNA end fits TRBJ2-1 better. The CDR3 consists of 14 residues. Germline assignment: CDR1 DFQATT and CDR2 SNEGSKA (reference sequence). As DNA, the CDR3 is TGCAGTGCTAGAGGGGGTAAGAGCTCCTACGAGCAGTTCTTC. Translated: CSARGGKSSYEQFF.

Regarding this clonotype: One junction end does not reproduce the germline sequence, and a read error may be involved. This chain uses TRBV6-5 with TRBJ2-1, with 11 nucleotides matching TRBD2. The CDR3 contains 19 residues. CDR1 is MNHEY, CDR2 SVGAGI, per germline. CDR3 loop: CTSSYRLGEPSGRYNEQFF. The DNA for the CDR3 is TGTACCAGCAGTTACAGGTTGGGGGAGCCTAGCGGGAGGTACAATGAGCAGTTCTTC.

This clonotype was counted only a few times. The chain carries TRBV7-2 and TRBJ2-1; D is ambiguous. The germline gives CDR1 SGHTA, CDR2 FQGNSA. This CDR3 is 12 amino acids long. V dropped 5 bases and J dropped 10 bases, with 12 bases sitting between them. The CDR3 sequence is CASSLKPVEQFF. CDR3 nucleotides: TGTGCCAGCAGCCTAAAGCCAGTCGAGCAGTTCTTC.

This clonotype was seen only a few times. The chain uses TRBV12-3 or TRBV12-4 and TRBJ2-3; no clear D. The CDR3 covers 16 residues. Trimming removed 3 bases from V and 4 bases from J, with 17 bases in between. CDR3 nucleotides: TGTGCCAGCAGTTTCTTACTCCTAGGTGAATCAGATACGCAGTATTTT. Translating gives CASSFLLLGESDTQYF.

This clonotype was seen many times. This chain links TRBV6-2 or TRBV6-3 with TRBJ2-1, with D possibly matching TRBD2 (5 bases). Germline V gene sequence: CDR1 MNHEY, CDR2 SVGEGT. Trimming stripped 0 bases from V and 6 bases from J, with 9 bases between. The CDR3 runs to 14 residues. The CDR3 region is CASSYSSSGNEQFF. The CDR3 bases are TGTGCCAGCAGTTACTCTTCGAGCGGCAATGAGCAGTTCTTC.

This clonotype was found a few times. This chain uses TRBV4-1 with TRBJ2-1; D gene uncertain. Germline CDR1 is MGHRA and CDR2 is YSYEKL. There are 16 residues in the CDR3. Trimming took 3 bases from V and 5 from J, leaving 17 bases between them. CDR3 sequence reads: CASSQPSKSSHNEQFF. As DNA, the CDR3 is TGCGCCAGCAGCCAGCCCTCGAAGAGTTCCCACAATGAGCAGTTCTTC.

The chain is built from TRBV27 and TRBJ2-7; D unresolved. The CDR3 has 13 residues. The V gene lost 4 bases and the J gene lost 0 bases, with 7 bases spanning the gap. The V gene's germline CDR1 is MNHEY and CDR2 SMNVEV (reference sequence). The CDR3 here is CASSWRHSYEQYF. CDR3 nucleotides: TGTGCCAGCAGTTGGCGCCACTCCTACGAGCAGTACTTC.

The rearrangement links TRBV12-3 or TRBV12-4 to TRBJ2-1; TRBD2 matches at 8 bases. The CDR3 consists of 14 residues. V lost 6 bases and J lost 4; bases outside the gene matches: 5. The DNA for the CDR3 is TGTGCCAGCAGGAGCGGGAGAGAATACAATGAGCAGTTCTTC. Protein: CASRSGREYNEQFF.

This clonotype was detected many times. The chain carries TRBV20-1 and TRBJ1-2, with D perhaps TRBD1 (5 bases). Trimming stripped 1 base from V and 5 bases from J, with 8 bases between. The CDR3 is made up of 12 amino acids. In germline, CDR1 is DFQATT, CDR2 SNEGSKA (reference sequence). The CDR3 DNA reads as TGCAGTGCTAGAGGGGACCCGTATGGCTACACCTTC. Amino acids: CSARGDPYGYTF.

This rearrangement joins TRBV28 to TRBJ2-5; the match to TRBD1 covers 9 bases. Unmatched junction bases numbered 14, after V lost 7 bases and J lost 11 bases. The CDR3 is made up of 14 amino acids. Looked up from germline, CDR1 is MDHEN and CDR2 is SYDVKM. CDR3 protein: CASTFRDRVYEQYF. CDR3 sequence (DNA): TGTGCCAGCACCTTCCGGGACAGGGTGTATGAGCAGTACTTC.

The V call is TRBV20-1, the J call TRBJ1-2, with TRBD1 as a possible D gene (6 bases). Trimming shortened V by 5 bases and J by 4 bases, and 20 bases separated the two germline ends. The length of the CDR3 is 15 residues. In germline, CDR1 is DFQATT, CDR2 SNEGSKA (reference sequence). The CDR3 DNA reads as TGCAGTGCTCAGGGGCTCTCTGGGGAGCTCTATGGCTACACCTTC. This codes for CSAQGLSGELYGYTF.

A note on this clonotype: At one boundary the junction diverges from the germline segment, which might be a read error. CDR3 amino acids: CAGSLALAAYEQYF. As DNA, the CDR3 is TGTGCCGGCAGCCTAGCCTTAGCGGCTTACGAGCAGTACTTC. The rearrangement joins TRBV7-9 to TRBJ2-7; possibly TRBD2 for D (6 bases). CDR1 is SEHNR, CDR2 FQNEAQ, per germline (reference sequence). This CDR3 spans 14 amino acids.

The CDR3 nucleotides are TGTGCCAGCAGCGTAGAAGGGGGACGGAGCGGGCAAGAGACCCAGTACTTC. Amino acids: CASSVEGGRSGQETQYF. This sequence joins TRBV9 and TRBJ2-7; the D gene could be TRBD1 or TRBD2 (6 bases each). TRBJ2-5 explains the end of the DNA better; the J call may be wrong. Germline values: CDR1 SGDLS, CDR2 YYNGEE. The CDR3 runs to 17 residues.

The V call is TRBV10-2, the J call TRBJ2-7; 7 bases line up with TRBD1. Germline CDR1 reads WSHSY; CDR2 reads SAAADI. The CDR3 has 15 residues. V was pared by 5 bases and J by 0 bases, with 7 bases of the junction left unmatched. The chain's CDR3 is CASSWVRDSSYEQYF. The CDR3 nucleotides read TGCGCCAGCAGTTGGGTCCGGGACAGCTCCTACGAGCAGTACTTC.

There are a few counts of this clonotype. The rearrangement joins TRBV13 to TRBJ2-1; TRBD2 might be the D (6 bases). TRBJ2-7 explains the end of the DNA better; the J call may be wrong. Germline CDR1 is PRHDT and CDR2 is FYEKMQ (reference sequence). The CDR3 runs to 17 residues. In DNA, the CDR3 is TGTGCCAGCAGCTTAGAAAGAACGGGGGTCTCCTACAATGAGCAGTACTTC. Amino acids: CASSLERTGVSYNEQYF.

This clonotype has just a few counts. The rearrangement links TRBV18 to TRBJ2-1; D is possibly TRBD1 (5 bases). This CDR3 contains 18 residues. V was cut by 2 bases and J by 3 bases, with 20 bases left in between. Germline V gene sequence: CDR1 KGHSH, CDR2 LQKENI. The CDR3 loop is CASSPNERWTTLYNEQFF. The CDR3 DNA is TGTGCCAGCTCACCAAACGAGAGATGGACAACCCTCTACAATGAGCAGTTCTTC. The full variable domain, with the rest looked up from reference TRBV18 and TRBJ2-1, is NAGVMQNPRHLVRRRGQEARLRCSPMKGHSHVYWYRQLPEEGLKFMVYLQKENIIDESGMPKERFSAEFPKEGPSILRIQQVVRGDSAAYFCASSPNERWTTLYNEQFFGPGTRLTVL.

Note on this clonotype: A much larger clone is a single base away; this may be a read error. The V call is TRBV20-1, the J call TRBJ1-2; D unclear. CDR1 is DFQATT and CDR2 is SNEGSKA in the germline V gene (reference sequence). Trimming left V 2 bases short and J 6 bases short, with 7 bases between. The CDR3 has 11 amino acids. CDR3 sequence reads: CSARQDHGYTF. CDR3 nucleotide sequence: TGCAGTGCTAGACAGGACCATGGCTACACCTTC.